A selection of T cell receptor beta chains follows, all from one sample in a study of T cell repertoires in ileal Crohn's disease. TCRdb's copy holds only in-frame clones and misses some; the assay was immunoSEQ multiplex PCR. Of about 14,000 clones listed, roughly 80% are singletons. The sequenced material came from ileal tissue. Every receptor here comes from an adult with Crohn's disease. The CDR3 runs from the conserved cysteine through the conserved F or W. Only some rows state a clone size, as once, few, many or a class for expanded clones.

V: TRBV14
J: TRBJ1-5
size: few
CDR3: CASSTWGGGGPPQPQHF

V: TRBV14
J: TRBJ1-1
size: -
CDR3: CASSPMAGQGHEAFF

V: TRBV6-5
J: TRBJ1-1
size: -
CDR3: CASSLTGGGTEAFF

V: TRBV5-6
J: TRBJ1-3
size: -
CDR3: CASSLARGQAGNTIYF

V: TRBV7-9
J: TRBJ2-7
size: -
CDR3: CASSDNRSPYEQYF

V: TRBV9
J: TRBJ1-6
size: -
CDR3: CASSANTAINSPLHF

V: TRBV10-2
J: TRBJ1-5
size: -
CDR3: CASSATGGPSNQPQHF

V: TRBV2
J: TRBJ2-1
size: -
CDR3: CASSREGSGTAGEQFF

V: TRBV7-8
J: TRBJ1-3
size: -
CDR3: CASREGIGNTIYF

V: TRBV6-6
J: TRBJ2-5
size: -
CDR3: CASSSRTSFQETQYF

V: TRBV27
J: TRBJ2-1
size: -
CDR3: CASSLTARSSGGRNEQFF

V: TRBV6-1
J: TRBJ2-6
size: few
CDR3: CASRVTVSGANVLTF

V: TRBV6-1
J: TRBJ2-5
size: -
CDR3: CASSESVLAGPETQYF

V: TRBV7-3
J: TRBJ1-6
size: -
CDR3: CASSMAGTANNSPLHF

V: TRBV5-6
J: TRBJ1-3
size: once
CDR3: CASSLFRTGGFSGNTIYF

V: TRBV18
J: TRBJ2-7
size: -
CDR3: CASSPLDRGQGQYF

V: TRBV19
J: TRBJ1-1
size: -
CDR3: CASSIEREGTEAFF

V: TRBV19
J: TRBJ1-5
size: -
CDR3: CASSTRTQGVQPQHF

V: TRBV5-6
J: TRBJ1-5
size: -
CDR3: CASSRSVFSNQPQHF

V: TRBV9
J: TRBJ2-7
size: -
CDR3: CASSVSWSSFYEQYF

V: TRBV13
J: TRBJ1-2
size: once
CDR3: CASSLEAWGPLYGYTF

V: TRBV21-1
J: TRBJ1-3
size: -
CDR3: CASSKAPPRGAGNTIYF

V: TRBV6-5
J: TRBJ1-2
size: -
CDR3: CASGPTGANYGYTF

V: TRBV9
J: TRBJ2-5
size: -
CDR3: CASSPLPRGETQYF

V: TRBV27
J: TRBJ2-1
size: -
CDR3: CASSFSAGVSSEQFF

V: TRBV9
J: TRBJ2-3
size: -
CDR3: CASSSGTSGRSVSDTQYF

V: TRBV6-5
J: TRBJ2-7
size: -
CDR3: CASSPSGISYEQYF

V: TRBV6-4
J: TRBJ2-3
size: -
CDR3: CASSDSSSGAGTDTQYF

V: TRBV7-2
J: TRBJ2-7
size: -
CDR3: CASSIDPAGEQYF

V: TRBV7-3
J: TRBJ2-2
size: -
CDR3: CASSPTSGVNTGELFF

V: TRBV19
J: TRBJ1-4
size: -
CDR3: CASSPLWGQGDEKLFF

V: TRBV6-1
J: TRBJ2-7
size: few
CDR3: CASSGGTGRREQYF

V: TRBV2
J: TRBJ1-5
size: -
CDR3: CASTRQAGTGVETYSNQPQHF

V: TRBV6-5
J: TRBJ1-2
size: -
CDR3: CASSYQGGSRGYTF

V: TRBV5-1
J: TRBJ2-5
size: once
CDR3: CASSLVPGVETQYF

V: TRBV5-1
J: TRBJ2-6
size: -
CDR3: CASSDRTQSGSGANVLTF

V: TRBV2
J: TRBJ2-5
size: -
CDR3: CASLAGGGQETQYF

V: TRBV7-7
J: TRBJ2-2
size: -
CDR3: CASSLGLATGELFF

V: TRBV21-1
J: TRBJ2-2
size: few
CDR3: CASSPGSGRGGGELFF

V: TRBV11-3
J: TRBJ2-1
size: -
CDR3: CASSGDYRGEQFF

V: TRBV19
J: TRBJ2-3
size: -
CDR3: CASSIQTGTDTQYF

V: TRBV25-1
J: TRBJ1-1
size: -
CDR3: CASRTGGWAFF

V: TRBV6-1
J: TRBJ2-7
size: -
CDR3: CASTGLAAVMGRQYF